This record concerns one T cell receptor beta chain sequence. Antigen unknown. The data originate from a study of T-cell memory formation after mild COVID-19. TCRdb re-derived calls from the 5' RACE reads in MiXCR, one entry per CDR3 protein. Of roughly 260,000 distinct CDR3 sequences listed, roughly 15% were seen once; the top ten hold around 3.8%. Notes on the study in general: Researchers report contracting CD4+ clones mostly in CM and EM, with CD8+ clones in EMRA. Memory cells collected pre-infection included some clones that later responded, suggesting cross-reactive memory joined. CD4/CD8 balance characterized clones contracting day 15 to 85, and CD4+ skew characterized later expanders.

Germline assignment: CDR1 SGHTA and CDR2 FQGTGA. Trimming took off 2 bases at V and 1 base at J, with 11 bases between the two ends. The CDR3 consists of 15 residues. The sequence was obtained from a young man who had mild COVID-19 (a few samples of this study predate the infection). Cell type and time point are not known. The sample comprised PBMCs or a T cell subset sorted from them (not recorded which). This sequence joins TRBV7-3 and TRBJ1-2, with D maybe TRBD1 (5 bases). CDR3 sequence (DNA): TGTGCCAGCAGCTTATTGGGGGGAAGTAACTATGGCTACACCTTC. This translates into CASSLLGGSNYGYTF.